The 20 T cell receptor beta chains given below trace back to one sample, sequenced in a study of blood T cell repertoires in COVID-19. Repertoires were generated with immunoSEQ multiplex PCR, while TCRdb's copy carries only in-frame clones and drops some. Here the sample spans about 440,000 clones, around 90% being singletons. What was sequenced was PBMCs or T cells enriched from blood (not recorded which). The receptors were sampled from a man aged 18 to 35 who had recovered from COVID-19.

The V gene is TRBV5-4, the J gene TRBJ2-3; TRBD2 is a possible D gene (5 bases). Trimming shortened V by 4 bases and J by 0 bases, and 12 bases separated the two germline ends. Germline loops: CDR1 SGHNT, CDR2 YYREEE (reference sequence). The CDR3 has 15 amino acids. The CDR3 DNA reads as TGTGCCAGCAGCGTGGACTTTACTAGCACAGATACGCAGTATTTT. This translates into CASSVDFTSTDTQYF.

This clone has more than one count but fewer than ten. This rearrangement joins TRBV28 to TRBJ1-6; D not resolved. This CDR3 is built from 15 residues. The V gene's germline CDR1 is MDHEN and CDR2 SYDVKM. Trimming pared 2 bases from V and 4 bases from J, leaving 9 bases between. The CDR3 nucleotides are TGTGCCAGCAGTTTAGCCGGGTCGTATAATTCACCCCTCCACTTT. Translating it yields CASSLAGSYNSPLHF. Full variable domain (rest looked up from reference TRBV28 and TRBJ1-6): DVKVTQSSRYLVKRTGEKVFLECVQDMDHENMFWYRQDPGLGLRLIYFSYDVKMKEKGDIPEGYSVSREKKERFSLILESASTNQTSMYLCASSLAGSYNSPLHFGNGTRLTVT.

This sequence joins TRBV5-1 and TRBJ2-3, with TRBD2 matching over 8 bases. Germline V gives CDR1 SGHRS, CDR2 YFSETQ. Unmatched junction bases numbered 12, after V lost 2 bases and J lost 4 bases. The CDR3 runs to 17 residues. The CDR3 protein is CASSLSWKAGDPDTQYF. The CDR3 DNA reads TGCGCCAGCAGCTTATCGTGGAAAGCGGGAGACCCAGATACGCAGTATTTT.

CDR3 region: CASTPGPNYEQYF. The DNA of the CDR3 is TGTGCCAGCACCCCAGGCCCTAATTACGAGCAGTACTTC. The rearrangement uses TRBV6-6 and TRBJ2-7, with D unclear. Trimming left V 7 bases short and J 4 bases short, with 14 bases between. The V gene's germline CDR1 is MNHNY and CDR2 SVGAGI (reference sequence). CDR3 length: 13 residues.

On this clone: A read error may explain this, as a much larger clone is one base away. This chain connects TRBV28 to TRBJ1-2; 10 bases map to TRBD1. Germline V gene data show CDR1 as MDHEN and CDR2 as SYDVKM. The junction had 5 bases not matched to a gene; V was cut back by 5 bases and J by 2 bases. The CDR3 length is 15 residues. The CDR3 region has the DNA TGTGCCAGCAGTCCACCGACAGGGGGCAACTATGGCTACACCTTC. Residues: CASSPPTGGNYGYTF.

V gene TRBV7-9 combines with J gene TRBJ1-2; D might be TRBD1 (5 bases). V lost 1 base and J 7 bases, leaving 7 bases between the germline ends. CDR1 and CDR2 (germline): SEHNR, FQNEAQ (reference sequence). There are 12 residues in the CDR3. CDR3 coding DNA: TGTGCCAGCAGCTTAGACAGGACTGGCTACACCTTC. The encoded protein is CASSLDRTGYTF.

This clone has a single count. This rearrangement joins TRBV11-2 to TRBJ1-1; a weak D match, TRBD1 (5 bases). Trimming took off 7 bases at V and 1 base at J, with 13 bases between the two ends. Germline V gene sequence: CDR1 SGHAT, CDR2 FQNNGV. The CDR3 consists of 14 residues. CDR3 sequence reads: CASTLKGANTEAFF. The CDR3 nucleotides are TGTGCCAGCACCCTAAAAGGGGCGAACACTGAAGCTTTCTTT. The complete variable domain, with remaining parts taken from reference TRBV11-2 and TRBJ1-1, reads EAGVAQSPRYKIIEKRQSVAFWCNPISGHATLYWYQQILGQGPKLLIQFQNNGVVDDSQLPKDRFSAERLKGVDSTLKIQPAKLEDSAVYLCASTLKGANTEAFFGQGTRLTVV.

This clone was detected only once. The chain employs TRBV5-1 and TRBJ1-5; 8 bases align to TRBD1. The CDR3 covers 15 residues. Germline V gene data show CDR1 as SGHRS and CDR2 as YFSETQ. The ends lost 0 bases at V and 6 bases at J; junction bases unmatched: 5. CDR3: CASSLGQGASQPQHF. DNA for the CDR3: TGCGCCAGCAGCTTGGGCCAGGGGGCGAGTCAGCCCCAGCATTTT.

This clone was detected only once. V usage is TRBV5-4 and J usage is TRBJ2-1; D may be TRBD2 (5 bases). CDR3 length equals 12 residues. Between the trimmed V and J ends, which lost 7 bases and 8 bases, there was a span of 13 bases. CDR1 is SGHNT and CDR2 is YYREEE in the germline V gene (reference sequence). DNA for the CDR3: TGTGCCAGCGGTGGCTCGGGATATGAGCAGTTCTTC. Its translation: CASGGSGYEQFF.

J is TRBJ1-1 and V is TRBV7-6; 8 bases match TRBD1. The CDR3 sequence is 16 residues long. V dropped 4 bases and J dropped 0; count of bases not matched to a gene: 7. Germline V gene sequence: CDR1 SGHVS, CDR2 FNYEAQ. This chain's CDR3 is CASSSAGQGLNTEAFF. DNA for the CDR3: TGTGCCAGCAGCTCCGCCGGACAGGGCTTGAACACTGAAGCTTTCTTT.

In this sample, this clone turned up once. The rearrangement uses TRBV3-1 (or the pseudogene TRBV3-2) and TRBJ1-1; the D is unclear. With 2 bases removed from V and 0 bases from J, the gap between germline ends came to 7 bases. This CDR3 comprises 14 residues. In germline, CDR1 is LGHDT, CDR2 YNNKEL (reference sequence). The chain's CDR3 is CASSQHRLNTEAFF. DNA for the CDR3: TGTGCCAGCAGCCAACACAGACTGAACACTGAAGCTTTCTTT.

This clone was observed once. The genes are TRBV2 and TRBJ2-7; D possibly corresponds to TRBD2 (5 bases). V was trimmed by 6 bases and J by 3 bases, leaving 15 bases between them. This CDR3 has 14 residues. Per germline, CDR1 SNHLY and CDR2 FYNNEI. The CDR3 DNA follows: TGTGCCAGCAGCCACCGAGCGGTGCTCTACGAGCAGTACTTC. Residues: CASSHRAVLYEQYF.

The chain is built from TRBV2 and TRBJ1-1, with D perhaps TRBD1 (5 bases). V was cut by 7 bases and J by 2 bases, with 14 bases left in between. Germline loops: CDR1 SNHLY, CDR2 FYNNEI. The CDR3 is 14 residues long. The CDR3, as DNA: TGTGCCAGCAACATACTGCAGGGAAACACTGAAGCTTTCTTT. It yields the protein CASNILQGNTEAFF.

This clone was counted once. The V and J genes are TRBV20-1 and TRBJ1-1, with D hard to call. This CDR3 comprises 11 residues. CDR1 and CDR2 from the germline V gene are DFQATT and SNEGSKA (reference sequence). The CDR3 spells CIAPRNTEAFF. The CDR3 bases are TGCATAGCACCGAGGAACACTGAAGCTTTCTTT.

As to this clone: The sample carries other DNA sequences with the same CDR3. This chain joins TRBV18 and TRBJ1-1; D is unresolved. Trimming left V 3 bases short and J 0 bases short, with 5 bases between. The CDR3 length is 13 residues. Looked up from germline, CDR1 is KGHSH and CDR2 is LQKENI. The CDR3 bases are TGTGCCAGCTCACCTACAGTGAACACTGAAGCTTTCTTT. Residues: CASSPTVNTEAFF.

About this clone itself: The same CDR3 can be traced to other DNA sequences in this sample. CDR3 amino acids: CASSLTGDNQPQHF. CDR3 sequence (DNA): TGTGCCAGCAGCCTGACAGGGGACAATCAGCCCCAGCATTTT. The J gene is TRBJ1-5, the V gene TRBV6-5; 8 bases map to TRBD1. The CDR3 is made up of 14 amino acids. Germline assignment: CDR1 MNHEY and CDR2 SVGAGI. With V trimmed by 6 bases and J by 3 bases, 4 bases remained unmatched.

The sample holds one count of this clone. The chain employs TRBV27 and TRBJ2-1; D is perhaps TRBD2 (5 bases). CDR3 size: 12 residues. Between the trimmed V and J ends, which lost 10 bases and 3 bases, there was a span of 10 bases. Germline V gene lookup returns CDR1 MNHEY and CDR2 SMNVEV (reference sequence). The DNA for the CDR3 is TGTGCCATATGGACTGTCTACAATGAGCAGTTCTTC. As protein: CAIWTVYNEQFF.

This clone was found a few times. J is TRBJ1-3 and V is TRBV7-9; maybe TRBD1 (5 bases). Trimming removed 1 base at V and 8 bases at J, with 24 bases between. CDR1 is SEHNR, CDR2 FQNEAQ, per germline (reference sequence). This CDR3 has 18 amino acids. CDR3 in amino acids: CASSLDPRGAGGHDTIYF. DNA of the CDR3: TGTGCCAGCAGCTTAGACCCACGGGGCGCGGGGGGTCACGACACCATATATTTT. The complete variable domain, with remaining parts taken from reference TRBV7-9 and TRBJ1-3, reads DTGVSQNPRHKITKRGQNVTFRCDPISEHNRLYWYRQTLGQGPEFLTYFQNEAQLEKSRLLSDRFSAERPKGSFSTLEIQRTEQGDSAMYLCASSLDPRGAGGHDTIYFGEGSWLTVV.

V usage is TRBV9 and J usage is TRBJ2-3; TRBD2 matches at 8 bases. Unmatched junction bases numbered 10, after V lost 2 bases and J lost 5 bases. The CDR3 is 16 amino acids. The germline CDR1 and CDR2 sequences are SGDLS and YYNGEE. The CDR3 DNA reads TGTGCCAGCAGCGTTTACCCGGGAGGGGGAGAAGATACGCAGTATTTT. This encodes CASSVYPGGGEDTQYF.

The gene calls are TRBV19 and TRBJ1-2; tentatively, D is TRBD1 (6 bases). V gave up 9 bases and J gave up 1 base, with 21 bases separating them. The CDR3 has 16 amino acids. Looked up from germline, CDR1 is LNHDA and CDR2 is SQIVND (reference sequence). CDR3 region: CASKGQRTLYNYGYTF. CDR3 sequence (DNA): TGTGCCAGCAAAGGACAGAGGACACTATATAACTATGGCTACACCTTC.